Included here is one TCR beta chain sequence, with context. These data are taken from a study of cytomegalovirus exposure and HLA in healthy donors. The germline CDR1 and CDR2 sequences are LNHDA and SQIVND (reference sequence). The CDR3 length is 14 residues. The PCR contained 60 Vbeta and 13 Jbeta primers. Here immunoSEQ multiplex PCR was the method, and the copy in TCRdb shows in-frame clones only, minus some. The data contain tens of thousands of clones, 81% of them seen just once; the ten biggest clones take up about a tenth. This chain connects TRBV19 to TRBJ2-5; TRBD2 agrees at 9 bases. With the DNA end fitting TRBJ2-7 better, the J assignment may be wrong. The TCR comes from a human donor in good health. Sequences were obtained from PBMCs. Here the CDR3 DNA reads TGTGCCAGTAGTATAGTTGCTAGCGGGAACGAGCAGTACTTC. Translating gives CASSIVASGNEQYF.